Sequencing of this T cell receptor beta chain was carried out in a study of CD8+CD57+ T cells in acquired aplastic anemia. Study overall: Sorting CD4+ and CD8+ cells gave DNA averaging approximately 3 ug. Healthy donors gave approximately 9.8 million reads on average for CD4+ cells.

Genomic DNA was employed as the template in profiling TCR beta VDJ and CDR3. One entry per CDR3 protein results from TCRdb running MiXCR on the reads. The sample shows about 64,000 distinct CDR3 sequences, less than 65% of them seen only once. This clonotype is termed medium-sized. Trimming removed 8 bases at V and 0 bases at J, with 11 bases between. Per germline, CDR1 ENHRY and CDR2 SYGVKD. The CDR3 is 14 amino acids. The sample was sorted CD4+, CD8+, or CD8+CD57+ T cells (not recorded which) from PBMCs. The chain has TRBV10-3 and TRBJ2-1, with D perhaps TRBD2 (6 bases). The TCR originated in a human donor in good health, serving as a control. CDR3 amino acids: CAIRRDSSYNEQFF. CDR3 coding DNA: TGTGCCATCCGGCGGGATAGCTCCTACAATGAGCAGTTCTTC.